The rows below give T cell receptor beta chains drawn from one sample of a study of naive and memory T cell subsets. TCRdb re-analysed the UMI-ligation and nested PCR reads in MiXCR, keeping a single row per CDR3 protein. The sample has under 20,000 distinct CDR3 sequences, about a tenth seen once. The sequencing here drew on skin, taken from a tuberculin skin test site. Source of these receptors: an adult in good health. Both conserved end residues are part of each CDR3. Each record gives: J gene, D gene, V gene, CDR3 protein. A D gene is named only where the DNA matches it firmly.

j_call: TRBJ2-7; d_call: NA; v_call: TRBV7-6; cdr3_aa: CASSRGGVEYEQYF
j_call: TRBJ1-2; d_call: NA; v_call: TRBV7-9; cdr3_aa: CASSLSRETITYGDTF
j_call: TRBJ2-2; d_call: NA; v_call: TRBV5-1; cdr3_aa: CASSLDPRSGELFF
j_call: TRBJ2-3; d_call: TRBD2; v_call: TRBV3-1; cdr3_aa: CASSKGLVAVDTQYF
j_call: TRBJ1-4; d_call: NA; v_call: TRBV29-1; cdr3_aa: CSVVFATGNEKLFF
j_call: TRBJ1-2; d_call: NA; v_call: TRBV20-1; cdr3_aa: CSAHAENYGYTF
j_call: TRBJ1-3; d_call: TRBD1; v_call: TRBV5-1; cdr3_aa: CASSLRQGVFGNTIYF
j_call: TRBJ1-1; d_call: TRBD1; v_call: TRBV12-3/TRBV12-4; cdr3_aa: CASSFSWTGGSEAFF
j_call: TRBJ2-7; d_call: NA; v_call: TRBV7-7; cdr3_aa: CASSSGEGYEQYF
j_call: TRBJ1-1; d_call: NA; v_call: TRBV24-1; cdr3_aa: CATSEWGHTEAFF
j_call: TRBJ2-7; d_call: NA; v_call: TRBV5-1; cdr3_aa: CASSWGASDEQYF
j_call: TRBJ2-1; d_call: NA; v_call: TRBV30; cdr3_aa: CAWSVSSPLDNEQSF
j_call: TRBJ2-1; d_call: TRBD2; v_call: TRBV12-5; cdr3_aa: CASGSGLAGYNEQFF
j_call: TRBJ2-7; d_call: NA; v_call: TRBV2; cdr3_aa: CASSLSYEQYF
j_call: TRBJ2-1; d_call: NA; v_call: TRBV11-2; cdr3_aa: CASSLAQFAYNEQFF
j_call: TRBJ2-3; d_call: NA; v_call: TRBV5-1; cdr3_aa: CASSFQQADTQYF
j_call: TRBJ1-5; d_call: TRBD1; v_call: TRBV4-1; cdr3_aa: CASSQDPRGLHPQHF
j_call: TRBJ2-3; d_call: NA; v_call: TRBV20-1; cdr3_aa: CSASSPVGTDTQYF
j_call: TRBJ2-5; d_call: TRBD2; v_call: TRBV28; cdr3_aa: CASSFLTIAGQETQYF
j_call: TRBJ2-1; d_call: TRBD2; v_call: TRBV6-2/TRBV6-3; cdr3_aa: CASSLGWGGISYNEQFF
j_call: TRBJ2-3; d_call: NA; v_call: TRBV18; cdr3_aa: CASSPRIDTDTQYF
j_call: TRBJ2-2; d_call: NA; v_call: TRBV7-2; cdr3_aa: CASSLGSGVYTGELFF
j_call: TRBJ2-1; d_call: TRBD2; v_call: TRBV7-2; cdr3_aa: CASSPSGVNSYNEQFF
j_call: TRBJ1-5; d_call: NA; v_call: TRBV18; cdr3_aa: CASSPRRDNQPQHF
j_call: TRBJ2-2; d_call: NA; v_call: TRBV9; cdr3_aa: CASGVGGAGELFF
j_call: TRBJ2-2; d_call: NA; v_call: TRBV19; cdr3_aa: CAIQIAGTGELFF
j_call: TRBJ1-5; d_call: NA; v_call: TRBV6-1; cdr3_aa: CASSEELGNQPQHF
j_call: TRBJ2-1; d_call: NA; v_call: TRBV24-1; cdr3_aa: CATSDPGASENNEQFF
j_call: TRBJ2-3; d_call: NA; v_call: TRBV10-3; cdr3_aa: CATSGLDTQYF
j_call: TRBJ2-2; d_call: TRBD2; v_call: TRBV7-9; cdr3_aa: CASSSPGLAGTGELFF
j_call: TRBJ1-6; d_call: NA; v_call: TRBV7-2; cdr3_aa: CASSLVGLSSYNSPLHF
j_call: TRBJ2-5; d_call: NA; v_call: TRBV27; cdr3_aa: CASSLLGTQYF
j_call: TRBJ1-1; d_call: NA; v_call: TRBV11-2; cdr3_aa: CASSRAGNTEAFF